The source of this T cell receptor (beta chain) is a study of OX40 agonist ivuxolimab in advanced cancers. CDR1 and CDR2 from the germline V gene are MNHNY and SVGAGI (reference sequence). The ends lost 7 bases at V and 7 bases at J; junction bases unmatched: 10. This CDR3 has 15 residues. The repertoire was sequenced with immunoSEQ multiplex PCR; TCRdb's copy has only in-frame clones and lacks some. The sample shows about 27,000 clones, 76% of them seen only once. The specimen comprised CD4+ or CD8+ T cells sorted from blood, sampled in a trial of the OX40 agonist ivuxolimab. This rearrangement joins TRBV6-6 to TRBJ2-1; 10 bases are a match to TRBD2. This clonotype was sampled from an adult with an advanced solid tumor such as melanoma, head and neck, liver or kidney cancer. CDR3 sequence (DNA): TGTGCCAGCATTCATACTAGCGGGGCCATAAATGAGCAGTTCTTC. Residues: CASIHTSGAINEQFF.